This T cell receptor (beta chain) was identified during a study of T cell responses to AZD1222 COVID-19 vaccine. Clones were read by immunoSEQ multiplex PCR, and TCRdb kept only the in-frame ones, dropping some. This repertoire shows about 86,000 clones, around four fifths found once; its top ten account for around 21%. General study findings and limits: Close to half of all spike-specific TCRs reportedly target regions of the variants that are unmutated. In a largely white British group with more females than males, clonal diversity was possibly underestimated. When two AZD1222 doses had been given, Spike-specific TCR breadth and depth rose.

As regards this clone: The antigen is not known.

This clonotype was obtained from an adult in good health. The sample in question was peripheral blood, obtained on day 0 of AZD1222 vaccination.

The CDR3 DNA follows: TGTGCCAGCAGTGCAATCCGGGACAGGTCCCAAGGTGGCTACACCTTC. Its protein product is CASSAIRDRSQGGYTF. J is TRBJ1-2 and V is TRBV6-6; 8 bases are shared with TRBD1. There are 16 residues in the CDR3. The J segment lost 7 bases and the V segment lost 5 bases, leaving 15 bases of the junction unmatched. The germline gives CDR1 MNHNY, CDR2 SVGAGI (reference sequence).